This TCR beta chain was sequenced in a study of tumor-infiltrating lymphocytes in primary liver carcinoma (dated by TCRdb to about 2017). Study-wide context: Of the five patients, three men and two women aged 30 to 69 years, four had hepatocellular carcinoma and one had combined HCC and intrahepatic cholangiocarcinoma. TCRbeta repertoire sequencing covered roughly 35 specimens from 5 patients: 25 tumor regions, 5 adjacent noncancerous liver tissues and 5 peripheral blood samples. Repertoires from technical replicates were highly reproducible, with mean shared-clone rates roughly 0.87 and correlation coefficients above 0.95. The study combined TCRbeta repertoire sequencing, expression microarrays and whole-exome sequencing across five regions of each liver tumor, with adjacent normal tissue and blood. Each sample produced about 3.5 to 7.13 million productive TCRbeta reads, and read depth showed no significant difference between tissue types. The 25 tumor region samples were profiled with Agilent mRNA microarrays so that TCRbeta repertoire diversity could be related to the local molecular phenotype. The five patients had tumors of stage T1-T3 N0M0, with maximum diameters ranging from about 4 to 11 cm. What the work shows at the level of the full study, not this receptor alone: Because only the TCR beta chain was sequenced and unpaired alpha chains were not captured, true repertoire diversity is likely underestimated. Only roughly 7-24% of top clones appeared in all five regions of a tumor, which suggests that tumor-infiltrating T cells are spatially heterogeneous. With just four or five patients in the study, the authors point out that the findings should be validated in a larger study. Compared with blood, tumors had a significantly larger share of the repertoire taken up by the top 250 clones (p = 0.039). Repertoire overlap was higher between tumor regions (mean roughly 35%) than tumor-adjacent (17%) or tumor-blood (about 14%) pairs, consistent with antigen-driven expansion. Comparison of CD4+ and CD8+ T cell repertoires was precluded by the use of bulk unsorted samples.

Of note for this clonotype: Its antigen is not yet known. Mismatch with germline at one junction end may stem from a read error.

There are 12 amino acids in the CDR3, from cysteine to phenylalanine inclusive. The kept DNA is CDR3 alone, 36 bases in frame from the first base. From the germline V gene, CDR1 is MDHEN and CDR2 is SYDVKM. Using a constant-region primer and ProtoScript II reverse transcriptase, TCRbeta-specific cDNA was reverse-transcribed from approximately 500 ng total RNA. Three nested multiplex PCR rounds, following a slightly modified ARM-PCR procedure, were used to build the TCRbeta libraries. The first two PCR rounds used multiplex TRBV1-TRBV30 forward primers with a Cbeta reverse primer, each for roughly 10 cycles. Sample barcodes and Illumina adapters were added in a final 25-cycle PCR using Deep VentR polymerase. Before sequencing, amplicons of 200-500 bp were purified from gel using a QIAquick gel extraction kit. An Illumina HiSeq 2500 was used to sequence the TCRbeta amplicons with 250-bp paired-end reads. In the source study's methods: Reads were quality-trimmed with Trimmomatic v0.33, and paired reads were merged with FLASH v1.2.11 to recover full CDR3 sequences. V, D and J germline segments were assigned to the rearranged TCRbeta sequences using MiGEC v1.2.1b. Clonotype statistics, along with Shannon-Wiener diversity indices, were calculated using VDJtools v1.0.0. To reduce sampling bias, subsequent analyses other than the diversity analysis used only the 250 most abundant clonotypes in each sample. TCRdb trimmed the raw reads at Q25, called clones with MiXCR and kept productive beta chains. Merged by CDR3 protein, the rows form single entries marked with the most common genes and DNA. The V and J calls follow TCRdb's processing rather than the paper's. The sample contains 150,000 to 200,000 distinct CDR3 sequences, around 81% of them found a single time. 18% of the sample comes from the top ten.

Without any cell sorting, total RNA and DNA were extracted together from roughly 21-30 mg of bulk tissue using the AllPrep DNA/RNA mini kit. Five patients with histopathologically diagnosed primary liver carcinoma underwent surgical resection in China between November 2015 and March 2016. Patients had chronic HBV infection and were treatment-naive at sampling. Five spatially separated regions were sampled per tumor: superior, inferior, left-lateral and right-lateral poles, plus the tumor centre. Histological examination found more than 90% viable tumor cells in every tumor sample. Fresh tumor and adjacent tissue pieces were bisected, with one half stored in RNAlater at -80 degrees C and the other half sent for histology.

The TCR originated in a man between 35 and 55 years old with primary liver carcinoma and hepatitis B virus infection. The chain is made from TRBV28 and TRBJ1-1; the D gene is perhaps TRBD1, from 5 matching bases. Sequencing used tumor tissue from primary liver carcinoma. The CDR3 corresponds to CVSKPFGAEAFF. At the DNA level, the sequence is TGTGTCAGCAAGCCATTCGGGGCCGAAGCTTTCTTT.